This TCR beta chain was observed in a study of OX40 agonist ivuxolimab in advanced cancers. About the study: Patients achieving partial responses numbered three: one hepatocellular carcinoma case and two cutaneous melanoma cases.

The CDR3 has 14 residues. Trimming took off 0 bases at V and 4 bases at J, with 10 bases between the two ends. Germline CDR1 and CDR2: GTSNPN and SVGIG (reference sequence). Sequenced by immunoSEQ multiplex PCR; TCRdb stores in-frame clones only, minus some. The sample contains 35,000 to 55,000 clones, approximately 88% of which appear only once. The TCR sequence derives from an adult with an advanced solid tumor such as melanoma, head and neck, liver or kidney cancer. This chain joins TRBV30 and TRBJ1-3; D is ambiguous. The source material was CD4+ or CD8+ T cells sorted from blood, sampled in a trial of the OX40 agonist ivuxolimab. This CDR3 reads CAWSVWMGGNTIYF. For the CDR3, the DNA is TGTGCCTGGAGTGTATGGATGGGGGGAAACACCATATATTTT.